This T cell receptor (beta chain) was sequenced in a study of CD4 T cells in relation to SARS-CoV-2 and coronaviruses. Background on the study: Crossreactive spike epitopes shared across donors were mapped to their HLA restriction.

CD4+ T cells from unexposed donors were obtained before the COVID-19 pandemic (2011-2018). The assay was immunoSEQ multiplex PCR, and TCRdb's table has in-frame clones only and misses some. The table has nearly 70,000 clones, 93% seen once. The clonotype was recovered from a human donor in good health. The sequencing sample was made of naive CD4+ T cells from PBMCs. Subset: naive CD4+ T cells isolated by negative enrichment.

The CDR3 spells CASSLVQGAGNTIYF. The CDR3 DNA reads as TGCGCCAGCAGCTTGGTGCAGGGGGCTGGAAACACCATATATTTT. The chain links TRBV5-1 to TRBJ1-3, with 7 positions matching TRBD1. This CDR3 is 15 amino acids long. Germline assignment: CDR1 SGHRS and CDR2 YFSETQ. After removal of 0 bases from V and 2 bases from J, the junction contained 2 bases not matched to a gene.